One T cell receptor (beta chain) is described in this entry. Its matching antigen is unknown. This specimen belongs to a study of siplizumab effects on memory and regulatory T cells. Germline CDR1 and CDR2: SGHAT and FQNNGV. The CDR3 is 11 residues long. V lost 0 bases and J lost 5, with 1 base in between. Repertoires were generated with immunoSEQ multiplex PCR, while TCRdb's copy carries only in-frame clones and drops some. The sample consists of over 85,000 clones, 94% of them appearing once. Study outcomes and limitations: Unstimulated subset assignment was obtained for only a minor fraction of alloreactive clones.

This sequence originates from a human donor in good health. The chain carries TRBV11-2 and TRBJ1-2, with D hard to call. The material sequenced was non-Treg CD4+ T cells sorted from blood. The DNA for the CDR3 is TGTGCCAGCAGCTTAGATTATGGCTACACCTTC. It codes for CASSLDYGYTF.